Each of the 5 T cell receptor beta chains below was sequenced from the same sample in a study of T cells in Graves' hyperthyroidism and ophthalmopathy. The investigators amplified TCR beta CDR3 regions from RNA transcripts. HTBI primers drove first-round RT-PCR of the TCR CDR3. TCRdb reprocessed the multiplex PCR reads with MiXCR, giving one entry per CDR3 protein. This sample has around 200,000 distinct CDR3 sequences, with about a sixth found just once. Material for sequencing was blood. These receptor sequences come from a woman aged 50 to 60 with Graves' hyperthyroidism.

This clonotype was seen at least ten times. The chain is built from TRBV20-1 and TRBJ2-3; possibly TRBD1 or TRBD2 for D (5 bases each). This CDR3 is 14 amino acids long. Germline assignment: CDR1 DFQATT and CDR2 SNEGSKA (reference sequence). V shed 3 bases and J shed 2 bases, with 12 bases lying between them. In nucleotides, the CDR3 is TGCAGTGCTAGTGTCCCCGGGGCCACAGATACGCAGTATTTT. Its protein product is CSASVPGATDTQYF.

Concerning this clonotype: At one of its ends the junction is not consistent with the germline gene, which may arise from a read error. The chain carries TRBV3-1 and TRBJ1-3; D may be TRBD1 (6 bases). The CDR3 length is 13 residues. Germline V gives CDR1 LGHDT, CDR2 YNNKEL (reference sequence). The CDR3 here is CAISQGNGNTIYF. CDR3 bases: TGTGCCATCAGCCAGGGGAACGGAAACACCATATATTTT.

This clonotype occurred many times. The V gene is TRBV6-6, the J gene TRBJ1-4, with D hard to call. The germline V gene has CDR1 MNHNY and CDR2 SVGAGI (reference sequence). This CDR3 spans 15 amino acids. Trimming took off 0 bases at V and 7 bases at J, with 12 bases between the two ends. This CDR3 is CASSYSTAPSEKLFF. The CDR3 DNA sequence: TGTGCCAGCAGTTACTCGACGGCTCCAAGTGAAAAACTGTTTTTT.

This clonotype was observed many times. The chain uses TRBV2 and TRBJ1-1; D not resolved. The CDR3 covers 13 residues. V lost 4 bases to trimming and J lost 0 bases, with 6 bases between them. CDR1 and CDR2 (germline): SNHLY, FYNNEI. CDR3 nucleotides: TGTGCCAGCAGTGCCCAGATGAACACTGAAGCTTTCTTT. Translation: CASSAQMNTEAFF.

This clonotype was counted at least ten times. V gene TRBV2 combines with J gene TRBJ2-3; D remains ambiguous. V lost 7 bases and J lost 3, with 8 bases in between. The germline V gene has CDR1 SNHLY and CDR2 FYNNEI. This CDR3 has 12 amino acids. This CDR3 reads CASMSPTDTQYF. The CDR3 region has the DNA TGTGCCAGCATGAGTCCAACAGATACGCAGTATTTT.